The rows below give T cell receptor beta chains drawn from one sample of a study of blood T cell repertoires in COVID-19. Libraries were prepared by immunoSEQ multiplex PCR; TCRdb keeps only in-frame clonotypes and omits some of them. The data contain around 300,000 clones, almost 90% of them singletons. Input material: peripheral blood. The receptors shown here come from a woman aged 40 to 50 with COVID-19, enrolled during active disease. Both conserved end residues are part of each CDR3. Fields, in order: clone size, V gene, J gene, D gene, CDR3 protein, CDR3 DNA. D genes are given only for firm matches. Not all rows give a size; the values are once, few, many and, for expanded clones, a class.

>.|TRBV24-1|TRBJ2-5|.
CATSDGGHAASARGTQYF
TGTGCCACCAGTGATGGGGGACATGCAGCTTCGGCCCGGGGGACCCAGTACTTC
>.|TRBV2|TRBJ2-7|TRBD1
CARDVGTGGSYEQYF
TGTGCCAGGGATGTGGGGACAGGGGGATCCTACGAGCAGTACTTC
>.|TRBV5-1|TRBJ1-2|.
CASSLAGVEGYTF
TGCGCCAGCAGCTTGGCAGGGGTTGAGGGCTACACCTTC
>.|TRBV2|TRBJ1-1|.
CASSENPTGSEAFF
TGTGCCAGCAGTGAAAACCCGACAGGCTCCGAAGCTTTCTTT
>once|TRBV7-8|TRBJ2-1|.
CASSRNRENEQFF
TGTGCCAGCAGCCGGAACAGGGAAAATGAGCAGTTCTTC
>.|TRBV6-1|TRBJ2-7|TRBD2
CASSEGLAGGLSYEQYF
TGTGCCAGCAGTGAAGGCCTAGCGGGGGGCCTATCCTACGAGCAGTACTTC
>.|TRBV20-1|TRBJ1-2|.
CSASSGVYGYTF
TGCAGTGCTAGTTCCGGGGTCTATGGCTACACCTTC
>.|TRBV27|TRBJ1-2|.
CASSFAGVGGYTF
TGTGCCAGCAGTTTTGCCGGAGTCGGTGGCTACACCTTC
>once|TRBV6-5|TRBJ1-5|.
CASSYARSGNQPQHF
TGTGCCAGCAGTTACGCGCGGTCAGGCAATCAGCCCCAGCATTTT
>.|TRBV7-9|TRBJ1-6|.
CASSLASGRYNSPLHF
TGTGCCAGCAGCTTAGCGTCTGGCAGGTATAATTCACCCCTCCACTTT
>.|TRBV11-2|TRBJ2-2|.
CASSQLRSANTGELFF
TGTGCCAGCAGCCAACTCCGGAGCGCGAACACCGGGGAGCTGTTTTTT
>.|TRBV27|TRBJ2-3|TRBD2
CASGGGLVSPDTQYF
TGTGCCAGCGGGGGGGGACTAGTGAGCCCAGATACGCAGTATTTT
>.|TRBV29-1|TRBJ1-5|.
CSVGTVDQPQHF
TGCAGCGTTGGGACAGTCGACCAGCCCCAGCATTTT
>.|TRBV9|TRBJ2-6|.
CASSPPGTLSSGANVLTF
TGTGCCAGCAGCCCCCCCGGGACATTAAGCTCTGGAGCCAACGTCCTGACTTTC
>.|TRBV28|TRBJ2-7|.
CASRDIGVGLEQYF
TGTGCCAGCAGAGATATCGGCGTTGGGCTTGAGCAGTACTTC
>.|TRBV5-1|TRBJ2-1|.
CASSKSQNEQFF
TGCGCCAGCAGCAAGTCCCAGAATGAGCAGTTCTTC
>.|TRBV7-2|TRBJ2-7|.
CASWAGSSYEQYF
TGTGCCAGTTGGGCGGGATCATCCTACGAGCAGTACTTC
>once|TRBV11-2|TRBJ1-2|.
CASSLTTSYGYTF
TGTGCCAGCAGCTTGACAACAAGCTATGGCTACACCTTC
>.|TRBV9|TRBJ2-7|.
CASSVVGSYYEQYF
TGTGCCAGCAGCGTAGTCGGGAGCTACTACGAGCAGTACTTC
>.|TRBV5-4|TRBJ2-3|TRBD2
CASSALAGGGDTQYF
TGTGCCAGCAGCGCTTTAGCGGGAGGGGGAGATACGCAGTATTTT
>.|TRBV25-1|TRBJ2-5|.
CASSVNGGQETQYF
TGTGCCAGCAGCGTCAACGGGGGCCAAGAGACCCAGTACTTC
>.|TRBV6-5|TRBJ1-3|TRBD1
CASSQNRGAGNTIYF
TGTGCCAGCAGCCAAAACAGGGGCGCTGGAAACACCATATATTTT
>.|TRBV18|TRBJ2-3|.
CASSREDTQYF
TGTGCCAGCTCACGCGAAGATACGCAGTATTTT
>.|TRBV7-9|TRBJ1-6|.
CASSLAGAGSNSPLHF
TGTGCCAGCAGTTTAGCTGGTGCAGGGTCTAATTCACCCCTCCACTTT
>.|TRBV5-6|TRBJ1-3|TRBD1
CASSLLEGQGGDTIYF
TGTGCCAGCAGCTTGCTGGAGGGACAGGGAGGAGACACCATATATTTT
>.|TRBV11-2|TRBJ2-1|TRBD2
CASSGSGRAVGNEQFF
TGTGCCAGCAGCGGTAGCGGGAGGGCCGTTGGGAATGAGCAGTTCTTC
>.|TRBV7-3|TRBJ1-5|.
CASSVTGNSNQPQHF
TGTGCCAGCAGCGTTACAGGGAATAGCAATCAGCCCCAGCATTTT
>.|TRBV7-2|TRBJ1-3|.
CASSLESGMASGNTIYF
TGTGCCAGCAGCTTAGAGTCAGGCATGGCCTCTGGAAACACCATATATTTT
>.|TRBV28|TRBJ2-7|TRBD2
CASNPGMTSGRRYEQYF
TGTGCCAGCAACCCCGGCATGACTAGCGGGAGAAGGTACGAGCAGTACTTC
>once|TRBV27|TRBJ2-3|.
CASSPTRSTPQYF
TGTGCCAGCAGTCCGACACGGTCAACCCCGCAGTATTTT
>.|TRBV6-1|TRBJ1-5|.
CASSEQGYSNQPQHF
TGTGCCAGCAGTGAACAGGGTTATAGCAATCAGCCCCAGCATTTT
>.|TRBV5-1|TRBJ2-7|.
CASSLGQSGAYEQYF
TGCGCCAGCAGCTTGGGGCAGAGCGGTGCCTACGAGCAGTACTTC
>.|TRBV5-1|TRBJ2-5|TRBD2
CASSPGPAAGARTQYF
TGCGCCAGCAGCCCCGGGCCCGCAGCGGGAGCACGGACCCAGTACTTC
>.|TRBV28|TRBJ1-1|TRBD1
CASSPGQGANTEAFF
TGTGCCAGCAGCCCTGGACAGGGGGCTAACACTGAAGCTTTCTTT
>.|TRBV7-2|TRBJ2-7|TRBD1
CASSLVGTEYEQYF
TGTGCCAGCAGCTTAGTGGGGACAGAGTACGAGCAGTACTTC